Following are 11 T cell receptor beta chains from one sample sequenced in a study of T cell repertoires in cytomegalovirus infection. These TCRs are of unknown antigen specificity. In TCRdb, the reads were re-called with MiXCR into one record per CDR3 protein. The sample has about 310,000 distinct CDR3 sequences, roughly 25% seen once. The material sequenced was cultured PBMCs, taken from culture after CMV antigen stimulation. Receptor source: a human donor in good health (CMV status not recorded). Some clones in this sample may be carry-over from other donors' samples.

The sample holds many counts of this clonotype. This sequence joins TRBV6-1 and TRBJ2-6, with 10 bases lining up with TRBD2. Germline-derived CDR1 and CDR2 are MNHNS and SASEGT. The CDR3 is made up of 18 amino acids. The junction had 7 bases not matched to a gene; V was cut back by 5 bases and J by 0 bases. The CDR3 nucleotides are TGTGCCAGCAGTTACACCGGGACTAGCGCCTCTGGGGCCAACGTCCTGACTTTC. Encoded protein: CASSYTGTSASGANVLTF.

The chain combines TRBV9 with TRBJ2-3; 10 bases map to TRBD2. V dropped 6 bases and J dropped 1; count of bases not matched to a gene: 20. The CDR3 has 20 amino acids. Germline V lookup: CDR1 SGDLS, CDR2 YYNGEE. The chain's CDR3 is CASTKGAGLAAFSGTDTQYF. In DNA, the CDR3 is TGTGCCAGCACCAAGGGTGCCGGACTAGCGGCATTTTCTGGCACAGATACGCAGTATTTT.

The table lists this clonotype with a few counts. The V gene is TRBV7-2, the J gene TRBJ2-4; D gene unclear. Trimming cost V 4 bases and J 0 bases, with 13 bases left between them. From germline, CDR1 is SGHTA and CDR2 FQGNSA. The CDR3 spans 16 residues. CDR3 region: CASSSEELLAKNIQYF. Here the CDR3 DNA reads TGTGCCAGCAGCTCCGAAGAGCTGCTAGCCAAAAACATTCAGTACTTC.

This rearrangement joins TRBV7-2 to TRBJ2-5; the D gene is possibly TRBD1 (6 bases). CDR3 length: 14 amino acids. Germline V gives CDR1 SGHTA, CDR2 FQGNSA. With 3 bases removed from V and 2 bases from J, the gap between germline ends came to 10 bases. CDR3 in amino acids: CASSFQQGQETQYF. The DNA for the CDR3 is TGTGCCAGCAGCTTCCAACAGGGACAAGAGACCCAGTACTTC.

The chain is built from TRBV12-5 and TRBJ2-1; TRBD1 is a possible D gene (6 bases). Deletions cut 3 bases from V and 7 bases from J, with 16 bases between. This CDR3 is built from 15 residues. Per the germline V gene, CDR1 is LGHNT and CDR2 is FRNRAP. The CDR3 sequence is CASGFRGTLLNEQFF. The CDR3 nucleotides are TGTGCTAGTGGTTTTAGGGGGACCCTTTTAAATGAGCAGTTCTTC.

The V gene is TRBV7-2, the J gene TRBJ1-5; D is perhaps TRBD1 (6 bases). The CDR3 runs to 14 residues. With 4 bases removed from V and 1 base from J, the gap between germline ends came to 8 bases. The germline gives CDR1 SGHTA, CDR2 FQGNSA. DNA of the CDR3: TGTGCCAGCAGCTCTGGGACAAGCAATCAGCCCCAGCATTTT. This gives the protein CASSSGTSNQPQHF.

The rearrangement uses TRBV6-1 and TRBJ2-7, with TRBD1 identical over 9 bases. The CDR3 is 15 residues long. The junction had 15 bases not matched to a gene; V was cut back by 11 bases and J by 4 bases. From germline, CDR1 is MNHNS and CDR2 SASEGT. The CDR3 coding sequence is TGTGCCTCCTCAAAATTTGGGACAGGGAGTTACGAGCAGTACGTC. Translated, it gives CASSKFGTGSYEQYV.

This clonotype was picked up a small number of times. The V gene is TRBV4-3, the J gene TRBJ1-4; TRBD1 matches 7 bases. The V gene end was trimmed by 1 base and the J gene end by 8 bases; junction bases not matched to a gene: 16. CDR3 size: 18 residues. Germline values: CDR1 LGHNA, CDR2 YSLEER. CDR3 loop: CASSQGAGGTPFEEKLFF. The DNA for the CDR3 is TGCGCCAGCAGCCAAGGCGCAGGGGGGACACCCTTCGAGGAAAAACTGTTTTTT.

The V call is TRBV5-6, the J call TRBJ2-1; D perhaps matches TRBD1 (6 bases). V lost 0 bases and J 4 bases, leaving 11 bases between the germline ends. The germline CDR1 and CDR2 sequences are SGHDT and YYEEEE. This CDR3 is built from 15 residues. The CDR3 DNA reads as TGTGCCAGCAGCTTGGAACAGGGTTGGTACAATGAGCAGTTCTTC. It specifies CASSLEQGWYNEQFF. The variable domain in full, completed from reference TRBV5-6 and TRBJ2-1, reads DAGVTQSPTHLIKTRGQQVTLRCSPKSGHDTVSWYQQALGQGPQFIFQYYEEEERQRGNFPDRFSGHQFPNYSSELNVNALLLGDSALYLCASSLEQGWYNEQFFGPGTRLTVL.

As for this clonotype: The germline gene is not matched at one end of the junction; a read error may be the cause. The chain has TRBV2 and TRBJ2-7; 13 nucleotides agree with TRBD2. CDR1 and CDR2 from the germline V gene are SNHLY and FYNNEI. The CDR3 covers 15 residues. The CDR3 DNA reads TGTGCCAGCAGGGAAGGACTAGCGGGAGTCCACGAGCAGTACTTC. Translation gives CASREGLAGVHEQYF.

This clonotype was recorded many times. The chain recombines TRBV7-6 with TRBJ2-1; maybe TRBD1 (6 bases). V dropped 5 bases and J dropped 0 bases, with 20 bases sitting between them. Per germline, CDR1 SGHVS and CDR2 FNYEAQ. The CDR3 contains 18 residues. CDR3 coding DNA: TGTGCCAGCAGCCCCAGGGGCCAGTGGGGTAGCTCCTACAATGAGCAGTTCTTC. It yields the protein CASSPRGQWGSSYNEQFF.